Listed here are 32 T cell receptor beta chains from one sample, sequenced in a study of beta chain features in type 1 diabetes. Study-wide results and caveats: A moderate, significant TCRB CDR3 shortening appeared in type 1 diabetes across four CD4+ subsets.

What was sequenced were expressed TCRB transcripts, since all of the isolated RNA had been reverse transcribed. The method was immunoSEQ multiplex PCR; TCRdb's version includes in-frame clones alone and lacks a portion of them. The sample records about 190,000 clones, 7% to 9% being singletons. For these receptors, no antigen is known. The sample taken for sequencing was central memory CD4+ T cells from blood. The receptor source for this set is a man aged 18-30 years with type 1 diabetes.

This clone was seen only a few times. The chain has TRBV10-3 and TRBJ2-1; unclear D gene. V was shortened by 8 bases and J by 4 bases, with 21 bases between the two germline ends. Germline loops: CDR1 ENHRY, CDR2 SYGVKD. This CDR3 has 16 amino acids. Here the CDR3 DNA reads TGTGCCATCGGCGGTGATGCCCTAGGCTCTTACAATGAGCAGTTCTTC. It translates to CAIGGDALGSYNEQFF.

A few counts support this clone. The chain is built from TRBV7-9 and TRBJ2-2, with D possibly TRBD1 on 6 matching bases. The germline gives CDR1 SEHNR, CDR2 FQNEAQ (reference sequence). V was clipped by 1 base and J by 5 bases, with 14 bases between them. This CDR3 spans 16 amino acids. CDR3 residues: CASSLGLGARTGELFF. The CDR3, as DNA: TGTGCCAGCAGCTTAGGCCTGGGGGCGCGGACCGGGGAGCTGTTTTTT.

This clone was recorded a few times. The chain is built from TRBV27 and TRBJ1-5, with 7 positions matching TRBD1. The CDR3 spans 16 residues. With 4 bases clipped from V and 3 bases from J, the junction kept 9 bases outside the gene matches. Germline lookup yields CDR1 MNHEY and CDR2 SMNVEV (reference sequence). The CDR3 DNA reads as TGTGCCAGCAGTTCCACAGGGGCACGGATCAATCAGCCCCAGCATTTT. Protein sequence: CASSSTGARINQPQHF.

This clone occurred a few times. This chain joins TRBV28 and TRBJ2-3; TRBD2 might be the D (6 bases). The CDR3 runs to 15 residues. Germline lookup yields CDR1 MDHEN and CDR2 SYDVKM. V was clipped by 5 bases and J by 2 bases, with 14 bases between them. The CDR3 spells CASSPRAGPTDTQYF. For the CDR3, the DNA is TGTGCCAGCAGTCCCAGGGCGGGGCCCACAGATACGCAGTATTTT.

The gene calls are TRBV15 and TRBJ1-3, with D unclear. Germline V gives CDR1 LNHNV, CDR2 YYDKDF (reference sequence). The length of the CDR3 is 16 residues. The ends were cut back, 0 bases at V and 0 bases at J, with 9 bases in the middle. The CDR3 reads CATSRDGGYSGNTIYF. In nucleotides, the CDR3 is TGTGCCACCAGCAGAGATGGAGGATACTCTGGAAACACCATATATTTT.

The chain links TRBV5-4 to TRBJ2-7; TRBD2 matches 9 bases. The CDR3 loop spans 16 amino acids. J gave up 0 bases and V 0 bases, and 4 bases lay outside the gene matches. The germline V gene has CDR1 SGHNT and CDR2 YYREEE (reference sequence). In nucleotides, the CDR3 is TGTGCCAGCAGCTTGGGACTAGCGGACAGCTCCTACGAGCAGTACTTC. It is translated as CASSLGLADSSYEQYF.

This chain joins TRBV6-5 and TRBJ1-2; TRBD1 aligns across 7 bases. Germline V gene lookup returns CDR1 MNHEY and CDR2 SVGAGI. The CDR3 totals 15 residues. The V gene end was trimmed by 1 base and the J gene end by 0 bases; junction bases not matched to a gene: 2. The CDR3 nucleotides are TGTGCCAGCAGTTACTTGCAGGGGGCTAACTATGGCTACACCTTC. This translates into CASSYLQGANYGYTF.

CDR3 DNA sequence: TGTGCCTGGAGTGCAGCCGGGACAGCCAACTATGGCTACACCTTC. It encodes CAWSAAGTANYGYTF. The rearrangement uses TRBV30 and TRBJ1-2; TRBD1 aligns across 7 bases. This CDR3 spans 15 amino acids. Germline CDR1 reads GTSNPN; CDR2 reads SVGIG (reference sequence). Germline trimming cut 1 base from V and 2 bases from J; bases unmatched to any gene: 7.

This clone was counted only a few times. CDR3 sequence (DNA): TGTGCCAGCAGTCCTACAGGGGCAAGGGGTCAGCCCCAGCATTTT. Protein: CASSPTGARGQPQHF. The rearrangement joins TRBV2 to TRBJ1-5; 7 nucleotides line up with TRBD1. The CDR3 has 15 residues. Per the germline V gene, CDR1 is SNHLY and CDR2 is FYNNEI. Germline trimming cut 5 bases from V and 6 bases from J; bases unmatched to any gene: 10.

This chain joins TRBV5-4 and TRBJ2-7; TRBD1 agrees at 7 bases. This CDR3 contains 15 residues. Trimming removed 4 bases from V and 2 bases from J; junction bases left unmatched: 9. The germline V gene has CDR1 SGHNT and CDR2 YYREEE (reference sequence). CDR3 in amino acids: CASSPSRDRTYEQYF. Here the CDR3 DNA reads TGTGCCAGCAGCCCCTCACGGGACAGAACCTACGAGCAGTACTTC.

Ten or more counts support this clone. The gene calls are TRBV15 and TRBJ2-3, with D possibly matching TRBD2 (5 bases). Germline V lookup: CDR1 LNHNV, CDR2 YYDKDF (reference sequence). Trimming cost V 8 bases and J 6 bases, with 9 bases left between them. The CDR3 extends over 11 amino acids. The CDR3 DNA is TGTGCCACCGCCCAGCGGGATACGCAGTATTTT. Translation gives CATAQRDTQYF.

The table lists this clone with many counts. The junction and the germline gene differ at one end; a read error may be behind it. The CDR3 reads CASSDFSCF. Here the CDR3 DNA reads TGTGCCAGCAGTGACTTCTCCTGTTTT. The rearrangement joins TRBV6-4 to TRBJ1-5, with D unclear. The germline CDR1 and CDR2 sequences are MRHNA and SNTAGT. CDR3 length: 9 residues.

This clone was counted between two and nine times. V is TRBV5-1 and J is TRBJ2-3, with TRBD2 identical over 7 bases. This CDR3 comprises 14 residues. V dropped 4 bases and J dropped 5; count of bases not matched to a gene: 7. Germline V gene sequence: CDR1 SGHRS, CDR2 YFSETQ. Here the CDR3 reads CASSPGTTEDTQYF. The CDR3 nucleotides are TGCGCCAGCAGCCCGGGGACTACCGAAGATACGCAGTATTTT.

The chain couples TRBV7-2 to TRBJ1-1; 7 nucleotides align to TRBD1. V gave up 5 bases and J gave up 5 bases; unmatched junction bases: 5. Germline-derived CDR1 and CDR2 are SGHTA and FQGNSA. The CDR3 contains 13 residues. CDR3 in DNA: TGTGCCAGCAGCCGACAGGGACGAACTGAAGCTTTCTTT. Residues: CASSRQGRTEAFF.

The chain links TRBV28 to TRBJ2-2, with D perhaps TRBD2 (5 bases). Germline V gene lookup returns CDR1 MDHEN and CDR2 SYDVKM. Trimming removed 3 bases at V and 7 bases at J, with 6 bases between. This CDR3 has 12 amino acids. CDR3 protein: CASSFRGGELFF. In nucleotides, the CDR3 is TGTGCCAGCAGTTTTCGGGGCGGGGAGCTGTTTTTT.

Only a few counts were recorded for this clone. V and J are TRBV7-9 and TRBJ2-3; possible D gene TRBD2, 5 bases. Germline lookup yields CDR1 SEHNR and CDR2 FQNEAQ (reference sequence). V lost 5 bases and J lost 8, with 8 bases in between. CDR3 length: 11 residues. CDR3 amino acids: CASSREVTQYF. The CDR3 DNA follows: TGTGCCAGCAGCCGGGAAGTTACGCAGTATTTT.

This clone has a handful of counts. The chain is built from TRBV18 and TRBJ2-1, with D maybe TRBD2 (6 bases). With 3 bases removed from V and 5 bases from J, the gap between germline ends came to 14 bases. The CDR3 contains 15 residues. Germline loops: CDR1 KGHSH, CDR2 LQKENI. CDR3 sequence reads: CASSPPGLDDNEQFF. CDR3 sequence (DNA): TGTGCCAGCTCACCTCCGGGACTGGACGACAATGAGCAGTTCTTC.

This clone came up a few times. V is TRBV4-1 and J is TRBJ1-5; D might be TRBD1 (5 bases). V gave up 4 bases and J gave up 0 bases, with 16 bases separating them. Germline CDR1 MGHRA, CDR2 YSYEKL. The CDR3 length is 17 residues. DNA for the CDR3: TGCGCCAGCAGCCGGTGGGATGGGCAGGGTAGCAATCAGCCCCAGCATTTT. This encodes CASSRWDGQGSNQPQHF.

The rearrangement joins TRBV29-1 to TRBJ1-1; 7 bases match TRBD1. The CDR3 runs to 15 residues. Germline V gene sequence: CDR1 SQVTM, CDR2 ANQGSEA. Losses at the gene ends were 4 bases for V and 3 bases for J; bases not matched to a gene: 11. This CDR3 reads CSVAPTYTGDTEAFF. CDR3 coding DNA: TGCAGCGTTGCACCTACTTATACAGGGGACACTGAAGCTTTCTTT. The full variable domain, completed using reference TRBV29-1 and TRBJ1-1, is SAVISQKPSRDICQRGTSLTIQCQVDSQVTMMFWYRQQPGQSLTLIATANQGSEATYESGFVIDKFPISRPNLTFSTLTVSNMSPEDSSIYLCSVAPTYTGDTEAFFGQGTRLTVV.

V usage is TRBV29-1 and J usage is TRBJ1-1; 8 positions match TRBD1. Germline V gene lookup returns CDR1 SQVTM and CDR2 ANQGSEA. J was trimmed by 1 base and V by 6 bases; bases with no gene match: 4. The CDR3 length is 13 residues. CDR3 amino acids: CSVVQGGNTEAFF. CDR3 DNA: TGCAGCGTAGTACAGGGGGGGAACACTGAAGCTTTCTTT.

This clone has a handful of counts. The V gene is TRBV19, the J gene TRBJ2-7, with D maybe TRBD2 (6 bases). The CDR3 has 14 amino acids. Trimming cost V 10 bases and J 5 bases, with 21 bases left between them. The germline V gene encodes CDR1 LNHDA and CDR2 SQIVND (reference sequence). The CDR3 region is CATGRGTSSDEQYF. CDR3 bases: TGTGCCACCGGGCGCGGGACGTCGAGCGACGAGCAGTACTTC. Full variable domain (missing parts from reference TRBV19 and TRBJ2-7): DGGITQSPKYLFRKEGQNVTLSCEQNLNHDAMYWYRQDPGQGLRLIYYSQIVNDFQKGDIAEGYSVSREKKESFPLTVTSAQKNPTAFYLCATGRGTSSDEQYFGPGTRLTVT.

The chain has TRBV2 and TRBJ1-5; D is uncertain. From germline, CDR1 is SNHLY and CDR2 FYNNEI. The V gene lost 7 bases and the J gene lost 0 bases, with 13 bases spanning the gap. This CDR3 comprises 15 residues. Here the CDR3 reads CASNLGSSSNQPQHF. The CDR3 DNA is TGTGCCAGCAACCTGGGCAGTAGTAGCAATCAGCCCCAGCATTTT.

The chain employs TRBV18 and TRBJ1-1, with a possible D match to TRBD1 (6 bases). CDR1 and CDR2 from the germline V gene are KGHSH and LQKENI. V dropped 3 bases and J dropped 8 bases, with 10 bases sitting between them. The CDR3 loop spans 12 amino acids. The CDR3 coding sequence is TGTGCCAGCTCACCTCAGGGGAAAGAAGCTTTCTTT. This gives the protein CASSPQGKEAFF.

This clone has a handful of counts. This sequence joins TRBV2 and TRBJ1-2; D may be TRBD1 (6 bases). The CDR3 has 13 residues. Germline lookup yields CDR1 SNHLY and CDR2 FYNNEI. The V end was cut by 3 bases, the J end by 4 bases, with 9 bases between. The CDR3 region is CASSDTGRYGYTF. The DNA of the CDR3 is TGTGCCAGCAGTGATACAGGGCGCTATGGCTACACCTTC.

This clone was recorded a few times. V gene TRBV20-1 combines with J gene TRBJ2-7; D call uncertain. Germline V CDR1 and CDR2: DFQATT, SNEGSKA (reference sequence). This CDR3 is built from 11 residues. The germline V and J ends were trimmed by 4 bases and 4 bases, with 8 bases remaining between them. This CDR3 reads CSAIRQYEQYF. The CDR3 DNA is TGCAGTGCTATACGACAATACGAGCAGTACTTC.

The CDR3 region has the DNA TGTGCCAGCAGCTTAGAGAAAGACATCCCTTATGGCTACACCTTC. As protein: CASSLEKDIPYGYTF. The V gene is TRBV7-2, the J gene TRBJ1-2, with D uncertain. Trimming removed 1 base at V and 5 bases at J, with 14 bases between. The V gene's germline CDR1 is SGHTA and CDR2 FQGNSA. The CDR3 is 15 amino acids.

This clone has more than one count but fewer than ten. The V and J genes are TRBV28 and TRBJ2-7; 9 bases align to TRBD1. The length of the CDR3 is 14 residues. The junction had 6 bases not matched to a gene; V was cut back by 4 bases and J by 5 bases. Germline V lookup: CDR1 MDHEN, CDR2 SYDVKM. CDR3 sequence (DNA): TGTGCCAGCAGTTCGGGACAGGGTGTCCACGAGCAGTACTTC. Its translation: CASSSGQGVHEQYF.

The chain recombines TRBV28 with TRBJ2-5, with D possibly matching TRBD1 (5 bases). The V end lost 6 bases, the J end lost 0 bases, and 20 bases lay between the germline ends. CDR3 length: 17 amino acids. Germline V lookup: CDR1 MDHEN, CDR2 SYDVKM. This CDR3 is CASRSFSLSGHQETQYF. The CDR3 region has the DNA TGTGCCAGCAGATCCTTTTCCCTATCAGGGCACCAAGAGACCCAGTACTTC.

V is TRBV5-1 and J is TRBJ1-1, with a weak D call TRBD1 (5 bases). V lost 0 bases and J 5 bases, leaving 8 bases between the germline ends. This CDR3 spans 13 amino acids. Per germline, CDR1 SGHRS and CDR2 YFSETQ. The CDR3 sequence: CASSLGTKTEAFF. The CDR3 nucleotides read TGCGCCAGCAGCTTGGGGACAAAAACTGAAGCTTTCTTT. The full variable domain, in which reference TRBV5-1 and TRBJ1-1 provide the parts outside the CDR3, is KAGVTQTPRYLIKTRGQQVTLSCSPISGHRSVSWYQQTPGQGLQFLFEYFSETQRNKGNFPGRFSGRQFSNSRSEMNVSTLELGDSALYLCASSLGTKTEAFFGQGTRLTVV.

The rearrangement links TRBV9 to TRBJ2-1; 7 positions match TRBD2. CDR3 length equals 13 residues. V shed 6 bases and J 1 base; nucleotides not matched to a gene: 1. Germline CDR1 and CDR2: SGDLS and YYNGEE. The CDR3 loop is CASKRDSYNEQFF. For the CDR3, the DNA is TGTGCCAGCAAGCGGGATTCCTACAATGAGCAGTTCTTC.

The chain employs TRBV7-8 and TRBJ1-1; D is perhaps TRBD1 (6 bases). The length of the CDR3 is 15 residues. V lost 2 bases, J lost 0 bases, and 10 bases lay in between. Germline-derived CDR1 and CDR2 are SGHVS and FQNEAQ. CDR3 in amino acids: CASSLFTGMNTEAFF. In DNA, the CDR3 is TGTGCCAGCAGCTTATTCACAGGGATGAACACTGAAGCTTTCTTT. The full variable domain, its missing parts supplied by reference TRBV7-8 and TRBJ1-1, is GAGVSQSPRYKVAKRGQDVALRCDPISGHVSLFWYQQALGQGPEFLTYFQNEAQLDKSGLPSDRFFAERPEGSVSTLKIQRTQQEDSAVYLCASSLFTGMNTEAFFGQGTRLTVV.

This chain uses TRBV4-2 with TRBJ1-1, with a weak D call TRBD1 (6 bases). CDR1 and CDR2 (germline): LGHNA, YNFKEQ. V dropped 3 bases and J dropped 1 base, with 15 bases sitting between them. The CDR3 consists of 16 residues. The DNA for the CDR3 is TGTGCCAGCAGCCACAACCCGGGACACGAGAACACTGAAGCTTTCTTT. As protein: CASSHNPGHENTEAFF.